This entry is about one TCR beta chain. In the authors' methods: The assay estimated nucleated cells by amplifying reference gene primers. Sequenced by immunoSEQ multiplex PCR; TCRdb stores in-frame clones only, minus some. V and J calls and clone size come straight from that table; D and trimming were deduced from the DNA. The table has 58,000 or so clones, 78% seen once. This entry is derived from a study of blood T cell repertoires in COVID-19. At the level of the study: The samples span acute and convalescent COVID-19 from the United States, Italy and Spain. T cells, B-cell-depleted T cells, or PBMCs provided the cDNA or gDNA that served as material.

Germline CDR1 and CDR2: MNHEY and SMNVEV (reference sequence). V gave up 8 bases and J gave up 4 bases, with 22 bases separating them. The CDR3 length is 16 residues. The source of this sequence is a human donor in a cohort sampled during active COVID-19. The material sequenced was peripheral blood. The J gene is TRBJ2-3, the V gene TRBV27; D is ambiguous. CDR3 sequence (DNA): TGTGCCAGCTCTACCCGGCACAGCCTCCTTTCAGATACGCAGTATTTT. This gives the protein CASSTRHSLLSDTQYF.